One sample yielded the 27 T cell receptor beta chains listed below, sequenced in a study of shared clonotypes between healthy human individuals. The assay was immunoSEQ multiplex PCR, and TCRdb's table has in-frame clones only and misses some. The sample has roughly 2 million clones, about 94% seen once. Sequencing was carried out using naive CD4+ T cells sorted from blood. Subset defined: CD45RA+ positively selected. These receptors were collected from a man aged 18 to 35 in good health.

On this clone itself: This same CDR3 is encoded by further DNA sequences in the sample. This chain joins TRBV6-5 and TRBJ2-7, with TRBD1 identical over 7 bases. Germline values: CDR1 MNHEY, CDR2 SVGAGI. Trimming at V came to 6 bases and at J to 5 bases, leaving 4 bases not matched to a gene. The CDR3 contains 12 residues. CDR3 region: CASSRDRDEQYF. The DNA of the CDR3 is TGTGCCAGCAGCCGTGACAGGGACGAGCAGTACTTC.

The chain recombines TRBV25-1 with TRBJ2-5; D is perhaps TRBD2 (5 bases). V was pared by 6 bases and J by 3 bases, with 17 bases between. Germline V gives CDR1 MGHDK, CDR2 SYGVNS. There are 15 residues in the CDR3. The CDR3 bases are TGTGCCAGCAGCAGACCTAGCCGGACGGAAGAGACCCAGTACTTC. This translates into CASSRPSRTEETQYF.

Remarks on this clone: This CDR3 is also generated by other DNA sequences in the sample. The chain combines TRBV6-1 with TRBJ2-7; 9 bases map to TRBD1. The CDR3 length is 13 residues. V lost 6 bases to trimming and J lost 2 bases; unmatched junction nucleotides: 2. Germline V gene lookup returns CDR1 MNHNS and CDR2 SASEGT. The CDR3 loop reads CASSGQGTYEQYF. In DNA form, the CDR3 reads TGTGCCAGCAGCGGACAGGGGACCTACGAGCAGTACTTC.

The DNA of the CDR3 is TGTGCCAGCAGTTACTCTGCAGGGAAAGGCTACACCTTC. It codes for CASSYSAGKGYTF. The J gene is TRBJ1-2, the V gene TRBV6-5, with D tentatively TRBD1 (5 bases). The CDR3 has 13 amino acids. The germline CDR1 and CDR2 sequences are MNHEY and SVGAGI. V lost 0 bases, J lost 8 bases, and 10 bases lay in between.

The rearrangement links TRBV5-1 to TRBJ2-2; D might be TRBD2 (6 bases). Trimming left V 2 bases short and J 2 bases short, with 13 bases between. This CDR3 spans 16 amino acids. The V gene's germline CDR1 is SGHRS and CDR2 YFSETQ. The CDR3: CASSLPGLFNTGELFF. The CDR3 region has the DNA TGCGCCAGCAGCTTACCGGGACTTTTTAACACCGGGGAGCTGTTTTTT.

The chain couples TRBV6-6 to TRBJ2-1, with a tentative D call TRBD2 (5 bases). Germline V gives CDR1 MNHNY, CDR2 SVGAGI (reference sequence). Trimming cost V 5 bases and J 4 bases, with 15 bases left between them. The length of the CDR3 is 15 residues. In nucleotides, the CDR3 is TGTGCCAGCAGTCCCCCGGGGAAGGAATACAATGAGCAGTTCTTC. Its protein product is CASSPPGKEYNEQFF.

The sample holds a few counts of this clone. Other DNA sequences of this sample code for an identical CDR3. This chain links TRBV7-9 with TRBJ1-5; D is ambiguous. CDR1 is SEHNR, CDR2 FQNEAQ, per germline (reference sequence). Trimming took off 5 bases at V and 2 bases at J, with 7 bases between the two ends. This CDR3 has 13 residues. CDR3 protein: CASSSGGNQPQHF. CDR3 sequence (DNA): TGTGCCAGCAGCAGCGGGGGCAATCAGCCCCAGCATTTT. Together with reference TRBV7-9 and TRBJ1-5, the CDR3 gives the full variable domain: DTGVSQNPRHKITKRGQNVTFRCDPISEHNRLYWYRQTLGQGPEFLTYFQNEAQLEKSRLLSDRFSAERPKGSFSTLEIQRTEQGDSAMYLCASSSGGNQPQHFGDGTRLSIL.

Of note for this clone: The same CDR3 can be traced to other DNA sequences in this sample. This sequence joins TRBV28 and TRBJ1-3; the D is unclear. This CDR3 has 12 amino acids. Trimming took 2 bases from V and 8 from J, leaving 7 bases between them. Germline values: CDR1 MDHEN, CDR2 SYDVKM. The CDR3 DNA reads as TGTGCCAGCAGTTTACCCGCGGACACCATATATTTT. It codes for CASSLPADTIYF.

This chain links TRBV7-9 with TRBJ2-5; weak D call: TRBD1 (6 bases). CDR1 and CDR2 from the germline V gene are SEHNR and FQNEAQ (reference sequence). Trimming removed 3 bases at V and 1 base at J, with 9 bases between. The CDR3 runs to 14 residues. As DNA, the CDR3 is TGTGCCAGCAGCTTGTCAGGGGCCCAAGAGACCCAGTACTTC. It yields the protein CASSLSGAQETQYF.

This chain links TRBV28 with TRBJ1-2, with a possible D match to TRBD1 (6 bases). Germline V gives CDR1 MDHEN, CDR2 SYDVKM. V gave up 6 bases and J gave up 7 bases, with 15 bases separating them. The CDR3 has 13 residues. The CDR3 nucleotides are TGTGCCAGCAGAGGGATTTCAGGGGCTGGCTACACCTTC. Its translation is CASRGISGAGYTF.

The rearrangement uses TRBV5-1 and TRBJ1-6; D is perhaps TRBD1 (5 bases). Trimming left V 0 bases short and J 9 bases short, with 13 bases between. The germline V gene encodes CDR1 SGHRS and CDR2 YFSETQ. The CDR3 totals 15 residues. The CDR3 sequence: CASSLGAGTSSPLHF. The DNA of the CDR3 is TGCGCCAGCAGCTTGGGCGCAGGGACCAGTTCACCCCTCCACTTT.

This clone was counted once. This rearrangement joins TRBV10-1 to TRBJ2-2; D call uncertain. The V end was cut by 4 bases, the J end by 8 bases, with 8 bases between. CDR3 length: 12 residues. From germline, CDR1 is WNHNN and CDR2 SYGVQD (reference sequence). Here the CDR3 reads CASSGNAGELFF. DNA of the CDR3: TGCGCCAGCAGTGGAAACGCGGGGGAGCTGTTTTTT.

This chain links TRBV28 with TRBJ1-1; 9 nucleotides agree with TRBD1. The length of the CDR3 is 15 residues. V shed 6 bases and J 4 bases; nucleotides not matched to a gene: 9. Germline CDR1 MDHEN, CDR2 SYDVKM. The CDR3 region has the DNA TGTGCCAGCAGGGCCGGGACAGGGTCGGGCACTGAAGCTTTCTTT. It encodes CASRAGTGSGTEAFF.

The sample holds one count of this clone. The rearrangement joins TRBV6-6 to TRBJ2-1; D is uncertain. The CDR3 has 13 amino acids. V was clipped by 7 bases and J by 6 bases, with 13 bases between them. From germline, CDR1 is MNHNY and CDR2 SVGAGI (reference sequence). Written as DNA, the CDR3 is TGTGCCAGCACCCGAGTTGTGGGCAATGAGCAGTTCTTC. Amino acids: CASTRVVGNEQFF.

The chain employs TRBV6-1 and TRBJ2-1; D remains ambiguous. Germline V CDR1 and CDR2: MNHNS, SASEGT. Deletions cut 3 bases from V and 0 bases from J, with 9 bases between. This CDR3 is 15 amino acids long. The CDR3: CASSDSISSYNEQFF. CDR3 DNA sequence: TGTGCCAGCAGTGACAGCATCAGCTCCTACAATGAGCAGTTCTTC.

The DNA for the CDR3 is TGCAGCGTTGAAAGCCCTGGGCATAGCACTCACGAGCAGTACTTC. Translated: CSVESPGHSTHEQYF. This sequence joins TRBV29-1 and TRBJ2-7; no clear D gene. The V end lost 2 bases, the J end lost 5 bases, and 19 bases lay between the germline ends. Germline V gives CDR1 SQVTM, CDR2 ANQGSEA. The CDR3 has 15 amino acids.

With regard to this clone: Other nucleotide sequences in the sample specify the same CDR3. The V call is TRBV18, the J call TRBJ1-4, with 11 bases identical to TRBD1. The trim removed 0 bases at V and 7 bases at J, leaving 1 base unmatched. Germline values: CDR1 KGHSH, CDR2 LQKENI. The length of the CDR3 is 15 residues. The CDR3 coding sequence is TGTGCCAGCTCACCACCGGGGACAGGGGGTGAAAAACTGTTTTTT. Amino acids: CASSPPGTGGEKLFF.

Regarding this clone: This sample includes further DNA sequences coding for the same CDR3. The chain is built from TRBV5-1 and TRBJ1-1; D call uncertain. This CDR3 contains 14 residues. V lost 0 bases and J 1 base, leaving 7 bases between the germline ends. Germline-derived CDR1 and CDR2 are SGHRS and YFSETQ. The CDR3 region has the DNA TGCGCCAGCAGCTTGGTGGGCGGGAACACTGAAGCTTTCTTT. It is translated as CASSLVGGNTEAFF.

The rearrangement links TRBV12-5 to TRBJ2-7; TRBD2 matches 10 bases. V lost 0 bases and J lost 0; bases outside the gene matches: 5. The CDR3 extends over 17 amino acids. From germline, CDR1 is LGHNT and CDR2 FRNRAP. As DNA, the CDR3 is TGTGCTAGTGGTTTGGTACTTACTAGCGGGACCTCCTACGAGCAGTACTTC. Amino acid sequence: CASGLVLTSGTSYEQYF.

The chain couples TRBV6-6 to TRBJ2-7, with 7 positions matching TRBD1. CDR1 is MNHNY, CDR2 SVGAGI, per germline (reference sequence). The CDR3 sequence is 13 residues long. J gave up 7 bases and V 6 bases, and 9 bases lay outside the gene matches. CDR3 in amino acids: CASRTQGVGEQYF. The CDR3 DNA reads as TGTGCCAGCAGAACCCAGGGGGTCGGGGAGCAGTACTTC.

The V gene is TRBV28, the J gene TRBJ2-7; D is perhaps TRBD1 (7 bases). The CDR3 is 12 residues long. Per germline, CDR1 MDHEN and CDR2 SYDVKM. V was pared by 8 bases and J by 2 bases, with 10 bases between. The CDR3: CASQGGTYEQYF. The CDR3 bases are TGTGCCAGCCAGGGGGGAACCTACGAGCAGTACTTC.

Comments on this clone: Other DNA sequences in the same sample also yield this CDR3. The chain has TRBV14 and TRBJ2-3; D call uncertain. V was shortened by 0 bases and J by 3 bases, with 1 base between the two germline ends. This CDR3 has 12 residues. In germline, CDR1 is SGHDN, CDR2 FVKESK. CDR3 nucleotides: TGTGCCAGCAGCCAAGATACAGATACGCAGTATTTT. It translates to CASSQDTDTQYF.

V and J are TRBV6-6 and TRBJ2-7; TRBD2 agrees at 8 bases. CDR3 length: 14 residues. Looked up from germline, CDR1 is MNHNY and CDR2 is SVGAGI (reference sequence). V lost 6 bases to trimming and J lost 1 base; unmatched junction nucleotides: 5. For the CDR3, the DNA is TGTGCCAGCAGCGGGCGGGGGGCGTCCTACGAGCAGTACTTC. This gives the protein CASSGRGASYEQYF.

The table lists this clone with a few counts. The gene calls are TRBV10-1 and TRBJ1-6; the D gene is possibly TRBD1 (6 bases). Germline V gene sequence: CDR1 WNHNN, CDR2 SYGVQD (reference sequence). The CDR3 totals 13 residues. V was shortened by 5 bases and J by 8 bases, with 10 bases between the two germline ends. The CDR3 protein is CASSSGADSPLHF. In DNA form, the CDR3 reads TGCGCCAGCAGTTCGGGGGCAGATTCACCCCTCCACTTT.

The rearrangement joins TRBV18 to TRBJ1-4; D ambiguous. The CDR3 covers 15 residues. Germline V lookup: CDR1 KGHSH, CDR2 LQKENI. Trimming left V 2 bases short and J 5 bases short, with 12 bases between. The CDR3 reads CASSPSGQLNEKLFF. As DNA, the CDR3 is TGTGCCAGCTCACCAAGTGGGCAGCTCAATGAAAAACTGTTTTTT. Drawing the rest from reference TRBV18 and TRBJ1-4, the complete variable domain is NAGVMQNPRHLVRRRGQEARLRCSPMKGHSHVYWYRQLPEEGLKFMVYLQKENIIDESGMPKERFSAEFPKEGPSILRIQQVVRGDSAAYFCASSPSGQLNEKLFFGSGTQLSVL.

The chain is built from TRBV6-6 and TRBJ2-7; TRBD2 aligns across 8 bases. In germline, CDR1 is MNHNY, CDR2 SVGAGI (reference sequence). This CDR3 has 14 residues. Germline trimming cut 4 bases from V and 0 bases from J; bases unmatched to any gene: 2. The CDR3 region is CASSSAGASYEQYF. CDR3 sequence (DNA): TGTGCCAGCAGTTCAGCGGGAGCCTCCTACGAGCAGTACTTC.

The rearrangement uses TRBV19 and TRBJ2-6; no firm D call. The V end lost 1 base, the J end lost 0 bases, and 10 bases lay between the germline ends. Looked up from germline, CDR1 is LNHDA and CDR2 is SQIVND (reference sequence). The CDR3 length is 17 residues. The CDR3 reads CASSIAFGDSGANVLTF. The CDR3 region has the DNA TGTGCCAGTAGTATAGCCTTCGGAGACTCTGGGGCCAACGTCCTGACTTTC. Variable domain in full (rest from reference TRBV19 and TRBJ2-6): DGGITQSPKYLFRKEGQNVTLSCEQNLNHDAMYWYRQDPGQGLRLIYYSQIVNDFQKGDIAEGYSVSREKKESFPLTVTSAQKNPTAFYLCASSIAFGDSGANVLTFGAGSRLTVL.